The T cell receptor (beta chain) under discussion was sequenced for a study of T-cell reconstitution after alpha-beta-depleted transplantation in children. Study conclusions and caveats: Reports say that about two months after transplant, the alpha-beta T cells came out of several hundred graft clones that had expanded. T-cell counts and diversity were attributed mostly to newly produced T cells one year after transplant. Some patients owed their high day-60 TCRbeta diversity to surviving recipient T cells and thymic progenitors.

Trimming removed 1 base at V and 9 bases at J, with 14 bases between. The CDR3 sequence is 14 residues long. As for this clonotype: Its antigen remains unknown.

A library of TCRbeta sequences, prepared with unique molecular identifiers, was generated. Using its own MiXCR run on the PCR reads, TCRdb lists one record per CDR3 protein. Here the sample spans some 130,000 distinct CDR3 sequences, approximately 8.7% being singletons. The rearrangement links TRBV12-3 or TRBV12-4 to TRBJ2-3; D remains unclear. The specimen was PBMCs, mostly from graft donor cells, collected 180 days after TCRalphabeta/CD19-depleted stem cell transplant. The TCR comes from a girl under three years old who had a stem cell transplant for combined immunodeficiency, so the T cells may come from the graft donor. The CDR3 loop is CASSLGQPPQTQYF. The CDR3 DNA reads TGTGCCAGCAGTTTAGGCCAGCCCCCCCAAACGCAGTATTTT.